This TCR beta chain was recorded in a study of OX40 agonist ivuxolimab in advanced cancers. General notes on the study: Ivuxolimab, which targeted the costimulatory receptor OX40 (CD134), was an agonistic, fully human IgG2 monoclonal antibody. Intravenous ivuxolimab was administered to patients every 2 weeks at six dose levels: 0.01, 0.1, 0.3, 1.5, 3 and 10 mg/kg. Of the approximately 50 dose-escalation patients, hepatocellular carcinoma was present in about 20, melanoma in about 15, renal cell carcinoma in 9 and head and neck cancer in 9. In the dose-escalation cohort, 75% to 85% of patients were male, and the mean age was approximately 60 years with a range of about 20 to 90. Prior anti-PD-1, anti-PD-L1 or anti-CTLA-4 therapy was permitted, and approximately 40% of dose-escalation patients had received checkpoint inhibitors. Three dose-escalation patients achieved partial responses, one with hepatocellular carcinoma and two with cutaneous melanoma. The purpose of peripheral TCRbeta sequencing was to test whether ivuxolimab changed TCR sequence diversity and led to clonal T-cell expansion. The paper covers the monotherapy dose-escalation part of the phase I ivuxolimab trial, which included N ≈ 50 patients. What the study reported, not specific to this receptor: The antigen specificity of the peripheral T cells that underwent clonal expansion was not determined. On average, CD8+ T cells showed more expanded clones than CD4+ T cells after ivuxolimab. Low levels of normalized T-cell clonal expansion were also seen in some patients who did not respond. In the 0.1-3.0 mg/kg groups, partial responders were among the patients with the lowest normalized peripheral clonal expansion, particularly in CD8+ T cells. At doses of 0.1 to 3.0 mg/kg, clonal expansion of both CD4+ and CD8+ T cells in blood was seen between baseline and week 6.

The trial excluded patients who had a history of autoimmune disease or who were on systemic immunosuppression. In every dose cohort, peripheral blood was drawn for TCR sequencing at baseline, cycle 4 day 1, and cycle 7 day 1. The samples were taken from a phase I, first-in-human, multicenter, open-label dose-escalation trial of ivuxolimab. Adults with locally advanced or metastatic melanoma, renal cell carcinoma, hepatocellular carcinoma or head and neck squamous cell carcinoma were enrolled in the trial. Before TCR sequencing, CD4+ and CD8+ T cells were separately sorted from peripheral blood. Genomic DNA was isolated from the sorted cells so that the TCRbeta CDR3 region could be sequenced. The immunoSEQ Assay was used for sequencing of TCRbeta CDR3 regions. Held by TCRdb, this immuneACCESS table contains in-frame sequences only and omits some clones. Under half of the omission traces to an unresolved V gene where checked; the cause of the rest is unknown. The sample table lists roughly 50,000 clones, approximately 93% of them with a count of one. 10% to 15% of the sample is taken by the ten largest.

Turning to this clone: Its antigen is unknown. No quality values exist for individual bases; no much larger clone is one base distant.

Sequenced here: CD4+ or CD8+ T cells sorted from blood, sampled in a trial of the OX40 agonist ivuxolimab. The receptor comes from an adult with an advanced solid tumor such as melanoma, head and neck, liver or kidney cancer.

The CDR3 is CASSLGGDPYEQYF. The sequenced DNA: TGCGCCAGCAGCTTGGGTGGGGATCCCTACGAGCAGTACTTC. The chain is assembled from TRBV5-1 and TRBJ2-7, with the D gene uncertain. CDR1 SGHRS and CDR2 YFSETQ were looked up in the germline V gene. The CDR3 holds 14 amino acids from the cysteine to the phenylalanine. Left in the record is the CDR3 DNA by itself, 42 bases read in frame from the first base. Trimming costs V 0 bases and J 2 bases, and their ends lie 9 bases apart.